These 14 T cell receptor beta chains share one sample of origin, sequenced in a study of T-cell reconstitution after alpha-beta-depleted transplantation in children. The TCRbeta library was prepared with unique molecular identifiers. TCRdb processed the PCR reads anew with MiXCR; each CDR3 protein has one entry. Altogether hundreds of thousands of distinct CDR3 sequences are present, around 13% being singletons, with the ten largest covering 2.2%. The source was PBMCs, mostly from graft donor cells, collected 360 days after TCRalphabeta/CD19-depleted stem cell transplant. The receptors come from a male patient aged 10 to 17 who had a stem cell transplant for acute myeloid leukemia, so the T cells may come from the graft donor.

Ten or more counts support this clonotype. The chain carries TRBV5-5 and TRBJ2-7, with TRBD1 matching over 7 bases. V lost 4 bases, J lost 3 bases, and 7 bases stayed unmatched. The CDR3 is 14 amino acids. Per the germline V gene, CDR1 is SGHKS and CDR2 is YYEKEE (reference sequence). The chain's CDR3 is CASSPGQSGYEQYF. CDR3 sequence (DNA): TGTGCCAGCAGCCCGGGACAGAGTGGCTACGAGCAGTACTTC.

The CDR3 reads CSAETSGRRPYNEQFF. CDR3 bases: TGCAGTGCTGAGACTAGCGGGAGGCGGCCCTACAATGAGCAGTTCTTC. J is TRBJ2-1 and V is TRBV20-1, with TRBD2 matching over 13 bases. Looked up from germline, CDR1 is DFQATT and CDR2 is SNEGSKA (reference sequence). The ends lost 5 bases at V and 2 bases at J; junction bases unmatched: 6. This CDR3 is 16 amino acids long.

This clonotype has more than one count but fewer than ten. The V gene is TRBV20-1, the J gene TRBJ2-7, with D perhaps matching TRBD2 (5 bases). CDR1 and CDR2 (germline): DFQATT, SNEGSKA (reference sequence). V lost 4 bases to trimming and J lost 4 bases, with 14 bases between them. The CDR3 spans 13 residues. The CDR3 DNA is TGCAGTGCTATTGGACGGGATGGATACGAGCAGTACTTC. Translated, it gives CSAIGRDGYEQYF.

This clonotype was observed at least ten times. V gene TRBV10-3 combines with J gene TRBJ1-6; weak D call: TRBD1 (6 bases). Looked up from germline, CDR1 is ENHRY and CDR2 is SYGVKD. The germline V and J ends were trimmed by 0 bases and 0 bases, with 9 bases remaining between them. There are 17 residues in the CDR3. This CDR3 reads CAISESGGSSYNSPLHF. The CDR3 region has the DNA TGTGCCATCAGTGAGTCAGGGGGAAGCTCCTATAATTCACCCCTCCACTTT.

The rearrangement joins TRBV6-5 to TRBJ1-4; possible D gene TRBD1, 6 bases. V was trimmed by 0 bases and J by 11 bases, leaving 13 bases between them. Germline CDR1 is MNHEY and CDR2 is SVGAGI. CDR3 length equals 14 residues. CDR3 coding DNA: TGTGCCAGCAGTTACTCGTGGGAGGGGGATAAACTGTTTTTT. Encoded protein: CASSYSWEGDKLFF.

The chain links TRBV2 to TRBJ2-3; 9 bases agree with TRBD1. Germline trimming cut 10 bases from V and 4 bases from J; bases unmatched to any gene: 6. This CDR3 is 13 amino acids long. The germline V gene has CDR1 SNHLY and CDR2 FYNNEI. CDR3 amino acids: CATGTGNADTQYF. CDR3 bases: TGTGCCACCGGGACAGGGAACGCAGATACGCAGTATTTT.

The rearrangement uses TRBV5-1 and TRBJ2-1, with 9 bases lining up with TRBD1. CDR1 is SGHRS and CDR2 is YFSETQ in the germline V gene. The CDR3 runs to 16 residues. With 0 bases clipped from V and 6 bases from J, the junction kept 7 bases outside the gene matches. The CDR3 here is CASSLGYPGQGNEQFF. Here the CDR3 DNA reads TGCGCCAGCAGCTTGGGATACCCGGGACAGGGCAATGAGCAGTTCTTC.

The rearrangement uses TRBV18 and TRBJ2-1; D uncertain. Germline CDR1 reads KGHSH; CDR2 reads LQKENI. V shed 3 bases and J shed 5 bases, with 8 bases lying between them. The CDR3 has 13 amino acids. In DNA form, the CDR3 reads TGTGCCAGCTCACCGATGCCAGACAATGAGCAGTTCTTC. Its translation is CASSPMPDNEQFF.

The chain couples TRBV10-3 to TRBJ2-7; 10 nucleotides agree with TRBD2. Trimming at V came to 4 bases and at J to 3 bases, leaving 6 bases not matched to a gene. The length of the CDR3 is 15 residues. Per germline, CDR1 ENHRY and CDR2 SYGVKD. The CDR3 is CAISALAGAHYEQYF. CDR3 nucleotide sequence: TGTGCCATCAGTGCGCTAGCGGGAGCACACTACGAGCAGTACTTC.

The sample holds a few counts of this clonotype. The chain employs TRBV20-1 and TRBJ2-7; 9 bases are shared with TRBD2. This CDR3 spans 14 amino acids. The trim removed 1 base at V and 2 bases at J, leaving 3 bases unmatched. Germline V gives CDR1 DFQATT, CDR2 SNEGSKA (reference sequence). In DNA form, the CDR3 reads TGCAGTGCTAGAGGTAGCGGGGGTGCCTACGAGCAGTACTTC. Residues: CSARGSGGAYEQYF.

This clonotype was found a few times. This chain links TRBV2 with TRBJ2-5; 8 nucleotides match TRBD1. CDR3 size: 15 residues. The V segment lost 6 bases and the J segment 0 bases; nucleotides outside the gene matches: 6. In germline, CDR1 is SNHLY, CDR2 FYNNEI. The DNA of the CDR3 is TGTGCCAGCAGCCGGGACAGGCCGTACCAAGAGACCCAGTACTTC. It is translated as CASSRDRPYQETQYF.

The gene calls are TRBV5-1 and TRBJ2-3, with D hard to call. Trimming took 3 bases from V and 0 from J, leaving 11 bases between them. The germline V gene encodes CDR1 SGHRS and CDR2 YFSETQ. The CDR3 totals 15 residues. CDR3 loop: CASSSGFSSTDTQYF. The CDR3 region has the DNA TGCGCCAGCAGCTCTGGGTTTTCTAGCACAGATACGCAGTATTTT.

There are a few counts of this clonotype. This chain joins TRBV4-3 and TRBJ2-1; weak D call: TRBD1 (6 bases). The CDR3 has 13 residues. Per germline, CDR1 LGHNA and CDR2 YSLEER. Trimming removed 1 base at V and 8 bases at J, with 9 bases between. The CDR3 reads CASSQAGHHEQFF. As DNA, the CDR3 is TGCGCCAGCAGCCAAGCGGGACACCATGAGCAGTTCTTC.

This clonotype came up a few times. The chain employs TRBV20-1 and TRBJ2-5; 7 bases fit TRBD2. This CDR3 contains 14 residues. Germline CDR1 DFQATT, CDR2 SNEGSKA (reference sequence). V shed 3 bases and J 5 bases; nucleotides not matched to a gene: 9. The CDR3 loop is CSASPASGGETQYF. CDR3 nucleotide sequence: TGCAGTGCTAGCCCGGCTAGCGGTGGGGAGACCCAGTACTTC.